These 9 T cell receptor beta chains were sequenced from one sample in a study of control samples from healthy donors and cancer patients. Method: immunoSEQ multiplex PCR; TCRdb's copy keeps in-frame clones and lacks some. The sample includes about 80,000 clones, about 88% of them seen just once. The sample taken for sequencing was blood. The source is a woman between 50 and 59 years old in good health.

This chain connects TRBV19 to TRBJ2-1; possible D gene TRBD1, 6 bases. Germline V gene lookup returns CDR1 LNHDA and CDR2 SQIVND (reference sequence). The CDR3 loop spans 15 amino acids. Trimming took 3 bases from V and 6 from J, leaving 15 bases between them. The CDR3 DNA is TGTGCCAGTAGTATCCTCCACAGGGTAGGCAATGAGCAGTTCTTC. Amino acid sequence: CASSILHRVGNEQFF.

The chain carries TRBV10-3 and TRBJ1-1; D possibly corresponds to TRBD1 (6 bases). Looked up from germline, CDR1 is ENHRY and CDR2 is SYGVKD. This CDR3 region has 13 residues. V shed 0 bases and J shed 8 bases, with 10 bases lying between them. As DNA, the CDR3 is TGTGCCATCAGTGAGTCCGACGGACAGGAAGCTTTCTTT. This sequence encodes CAISESDGQEAFF.

The chain recombines TRBV9 with TRBJ1-1; 9 bases map to TRBD1. The CDR3 extends over 14 amino acids. Germline-derived CDR1 and CDR2 are SGDLS and YYNGEE. J lost 8 bases, V lost 2 bases, and 7 bases had no gene match. The CDR3 region has the DNA TGTGCCAGCAGCGTTCTATCGGGACAGGGAGAAGCTTTCTTT. It encodes CASSVLSGQGEAFF.

The J gene is TRBJ1-1, the V gene TRBV20-1; TRBD1 is a possible D gene (6 bases). Germline lookup yields CDR1 DFQATT and CDR2 SNEGSKA (reference sequence). The CDR3 contains 11 residues. Trimming took 4 bases from V and 6 from J, leaving 9 bases between them. The CDR3 protein is CSATRGAEAFF. The CDR3 DNA reads as TGCAGTGCTACTAGGGGGGCTGAAGCTTTCTTT.

The chain combines TRBV6-6 with TRBJ2-7; 7 positions agree with TRBD1. Per the germline V gene, CDR1 is MNHNY and CDR2 is SVGAGI (reference sequence). CDR3 length: 15 amino acids. V trimming: 6 bases; J trimming: 3 bases; junction bases outside the gene matches: 11. The CDR3 DNA is TGTGCCAGCAGACTAAACAGGGGTTCCCACTACGAGCAGTACTTC. This sequence encodes CASRLNRGSHYEQYF.

The chain is built from TRBV19 and TRBJ1-1; possibly TRBD1 for D (5 bases). The germline gives CDR1 LNHDA, CDR2 SQIVND (reference sequence). Trimming took 6 bases from V and 1 from J, leaving 6 bases between them. This CDR3 has 12 amino acids. The CDR3 sequence: CASRGRNTEAFF. The CDR3 DNA follows: TGTGCCAGTAGGGGACGGAACACTGAAGCTTTCTTT.

The chain is built from TRBV13 and TRBJ1-1; possible D gene TRBD1, 5 bases. Germline CDR1 reads PRHDT; CDR2 reads FYEKMQ (reference sequence). Trimming shortened V by 4 bases and J by 0 bases, and 9 bases separated the two germline ends. The CDR3 is 14 amino acids. As DNA, the CDR3 is TGTGCCAGCAGCTCCAGGGTGGTGAACACTGAAGCTTTCTTT. This translates into CASSSRVVNTEAFF.

The chain recombines TRBV11-2 with TRBJ2-7, with D unclear. Germline V gene lookup returns CDR1 SGHAT and CDR2 FQNNGV. The CDR3 contains 14 residues. V was clipped by 1 base and J by 0 bases, with 7 bases between them. Here the CDR3 reads CASSLAGPSYEQYF. CDR3 sequence (DNA): TGTGCCAGCAGCTTAGCCGGGCCCTCCTACGAGCAGTACTTC.

The chain employs TRBV29-1 and TRBJ1-1; 11 bases match TRBD1. Germline loops: CDR1 SQVTM, CDR2 ANQGSEA. The CDR3 spans 14 residues. J lost 0 bases, V lost 3 bases, and 0 bases had no gene match. The CDR3 nucleotides read TGCAGCGTTGAGGGACAGGGGGTGAACACTGAAGCTTTCTTT. This sequence encodes CSVEGQGVNTEAFF.